The clone carrying this T cell receptor beta chain was counted between two and nine times. Its target is unknown. Individuals who donated were healthy Caucasians from Russia aged roughly 6 to 95. The data stem from a study of blood T cells in healthy people across ages. Notes on the study in general: What prevented conclusive comparison of naive and antigen-experienced cells was that PBMCs were unsorted. Naive T cell percentage and TCR beta diversity correlated strongly. Older age coincided with a roughly linear decline in TCR beta diversity per million T cells.

The use of a sample-barcoded 5' primer and a J-beta primer mix characterized a second PCR of about 7 to 12 cycles. TCRdb ran MiXCR on the 5' RACE reads and lists one entry per CDR3 protein. This sample has about 1.1 million distinct CDR3 sequences, with under 40% found just once. This clonotype originated in a man younger than 35 in good health. The sequenced sample was blood.

Here the CDR3 reads CSAPGQDLGDTQYF. The CDR3 coding sequence is TGCAGTGCTCCAGGACAGGACTTAGGAGATACGCAGTATTTT. This rearrangement joins TRBV20-1 to TRBJ2-3; TRBD1 matches at 7 bases. In germline, CDR1 is DFQATT, CDR2 SNEGSKA (reference sequence). The CDR3 is 14 residues long. V lost 5 bases and J lost 5; bases outside the gene matches: 10.